A single sample is the source of the 6 T cell receptor beta chains below, sequenced in a study of glioma-infiltrating T cells. Using RNA template, CDR3s of TCR alpha and beta were amplified with iRepertoire arm-PCR. One entry per CDR3 protein, called by TCRdb with MiXCR from the multiplex PCR reads. The sample yields about 94,000 distinct CDR3 sequences, 20% to 25% seen once. The sequenced sample consisted of glioma tissue, nonneoplastic brain tissue, or PBMCs (not recorded which). These receptors came from a human donor with low-grade glioma or glioblastoma, undergoing nonglioma brain surgery, or in good health (not recorded which).

Remarks on this clonotype: This may be a read error: a much more frequent sequence differs by one nucleotide. The V call is TRBV18, the J call TRBJ2-7; D ambiguous. V dropped 3 bases and J dropped 7 bases, with 7 bases sitting between them. Germline V gene sequence: CDR1 KGHSH, CDR2 LQKENI. The CDR3 is made up of 11 amino acids. CDR3 protein: CASSPAIEQYF. CDR3 nucleotides: TGTGCCAGCTCACCGGCTATTGAGCAGTACTTC.

On this clonotype itself: A much more abundant neighbour one base away suggests this may be a read error. The V and J genes are TRBV29-1 and TRBJ2-2; weak D call: TRBD2 (6 bases). Per the germline V gene, CDR1 is SQVTM and CDR2 is ANQGSEA. CDR3 length: 13 amino acids. The CDR3 protein is CSVVEGATGEMFF. In DNA, the CDR3 is TGCAGCGTTGTGGAGGGAGCCACCGGGGAGATGTTTTTT.

The chain is built from TRBV9 and TRBJ2-2; a possible D gene is TRBD1 (5 bases). The CDR3 runs 16 residues. V lost 0 bases and J lost 0, with 9 bases in between. Germline-derived CDR1 and CDR2 are SGDLS and YYNGEE. CDR3 amino acids: CASSVGSGTNTGELFF. In nucleotides, the CDR3 is TGTGCCAGCAGCGTAGGGTCAGGGACGAACACCGGGGAGCTGTTTTTT.

This clonotype was seen at least ten times. V usage is TRBV7-8 and J usage is TRBJ1-3; no reliable D call. Trimming left V 2 bases short and J 4 bases short, with 12 bases between. Germline CDR1 SGHVS, CDR2 FQNEAQ. The CDR3 extends over 15 amino acids. DNA of the CDR3: TGTGCCAGCAGCTTACTGGTTGGCGCGGGAAACACCATATATTTT. Its protein product is CASSLLVGAGNTIYF.

This clonotype was recorded many times. The chain joins TRBV7-6 to TRBJ2-1, with a possible D match to TRBD2 (6 bases). CDR3 length: 16 residues. V was clipped by 4 bases and J by 3 bases, with 16 bases between them. CDR1 and CDR2 from the germline V gene are SGHVS and FNYEAQ. The DNA for the CDR3 is TGTGCCAGCAGCTCCTACGGCGGCGGGATCTACAATGAGCAGTTCTTC. Encoded protein: CASSSYGGGIYNEQFF.

This clonotype was counted ten times or more. The chain uses TRBV2 and TRBJ2-7; D might be TRBD1 (5 bases). CDR3 length: 16 residues. The V gene's germline CDR1 is SNHLY and CDR2 FYNNEI. Trimming shortened V by 7 bases and J by 6 bases, and 25 bases separated the two germline ends. The CDR3 DNA reads as TGTGCCAGCATCGAACCCGACAGTCAAATCAGGGTCGAGCAGTACTTC. Translating gives CASIEPDSQIRVEQYF. The complete variable domain, with remaining parts taken from reference TRBV2 and TRBJ2-7, reads EPEVTQTPSHQVTQMGQEVILRCVPISNHLYFYWYRQILGQKVEFLVSFYNNEISEKSEIFDDQFSVERPDGSNFTLKIRSTKLEDSAMYFCASIEPDSQIRVEQYFGPGTRLTVT.